The entry below gives a single TCR beta chain sequence along with its context. The assay was immunoSEQ multiplex PCR, and TCRdb's table has in-frame clones only and misses some. The sample includes around 1.9 million clones, roughly 93% of them seen just once. Trimming cost V 0 bases and J 4 bases, with 10 bases left between them. CDR3 size: 14 residues. Germline CDR1 SGHRS, CDR2 YFSETQ. This record comes from a study of shared clonotypes between healthy human individuals. As defined, naive CD8 cells were CD45RO-negative and positively selected for CCR7, with terminally differentiated effector memory CD45RA+ cells excluded. All donors were healthy HIV-negative adults lacking recent acute infections or vaccinations.

The sequencing sample was made of naive CD8+ T cells from PBMCs. The chain is built from TRBV5-1 and TRBJ1-1; D remains unclear. The TCR comes from a man younger than 35 in good health. Some clones in this sample may be carry-over from other donors' samples. In DNA form, the CDR3 reads TGCGCCAGCAGCTTGGGGGGTATAAGCACTGAAGCTTTCTTT. Its translation: CASSLGGISTEAFF.